Listed below are T cell receptor beta chains from one sample, sequenced in a study of shared clonotypes between healthy human individuals. Some clones are missing from TCRdb's copy, which holds only in-frame ones; the method was immunoSEQ multiplex PCR. The sample yields some 2.1 million clones, roughly 96% seen once. The sequencing input was naive CD4+ T cells sorted from blood. All receptors derive from a young man in good health. The CDR3 runs from the conserved cysteine through the conserved F or W. The order of the fields is J gene, D gene, V gene, clone size, CDR3 DNA, CDR3 protein. A D gene is named only where the DNA matches it firmly. The listing skips clone size in some rows; elsewhere it reads once, few, many or a size class.

J gene: TRBJ1-6
D gene: TRBD1
V gene: TRBV4-1
clone size: once
CDR3 DNA: TGCGCCAGCAGCCTCAAGGGACAGGGAAGGGCCTTGAATAATTCACCCCTCCACTTT
CDR3 protein: CASSLKGQGRALNNSPLHF

J gene: TRBJ2-1
D gene: -
V gene: TRBV7-2
clone size: -
CDR3 DNA: TGTGCCAGCAGCTTAGGTTTACCGGCTTACAATGAGCAGTTCTTC
CDR3 protein: CASSLGLPAYNEQFF

J gene: TRBJ1-4
D gene: TRBD1
V gene: TRBV5-1
clone size: -
CDR3 DNA: TGCGCCAGCGGGACAGGGGATTTGGCTAATGAAAAACTGTTTTTT
CDR3 protein: CASGTGDLANEKLFF

J gene: TRBJ2-1
D gene: TRBD1
V gene: TRBV2
clone size: -
CDR3 DNA: TGTGCCAGCAAGGTGCAGGGGGCGCTTGAGCAGTTCTTC
CDR3 protein: CASKVQGALEQFF

J gene: TRBJ2-1
D gene: TRBD2
V gene: TRBV28
clone size: -
CDR3 DNA: TGTGCCAGCGCCGGACTAGCGGGGGACTCCTACAATGAGCAGTTCTTC
CDR3 protein: CASAGLAGDSYNEQFF

J gene: TRBJ1-5
D gene: -
V gene: TRBV5-8
clone size: -
CDR3 DNA: TGTGCCAGCAGCGGAGCAGGGTATCAGCCCCAGCATTTT
CDR3 protein: CASSGAGYQPQHF

J gene: TRBJ1-2
D gene: TRBD1
V gene: TRBV28
clone size: -
CDR3 DNA: TGTGCCAGCAGTAACCCAGGGGGGATATATGGCTACACCTTC
CDR3 protein: CASSNPGGIYGYTF

J gene: TRBJ2-5
D gene: TRBD1
V gene: TRBV28
clone size: -
CDR3 DNA: TGTGCCAGCAGTTTAGGAGGACAGGGATGGGAGACCCAGTACTTC
CDR3 protein: CASSLGGQGWETQYF

J gene: TRBJ2-3
D gene: -
V gene: TRBV5-1
clone size: -
CDR3 DNA: TGCGCCAGCTCCCTCTCTGGCACAGATACGCAGTATTTT
CDR3 protein: CASSLSGTDTQYF

J gene: TRBJ2-2
D gene: -
V gene: TRBV4-1
clone size: -
CDR3 DNA: TGCGCCAGCAGCCAACAAAAAGGGGGACCCGGTGGGCTGTTTTTT
CDR3 protein: CASSQQKGGPGGLFF

J gene: TRBJ2-3
D gene: TRBD2
V gene: TRBV2
clone size: once
CDR3 DNA: TGTGCCAGCAGTGAAGGGGGACTAGCTGAGGATACGCAGTATTTT
CDR3 protein: CASSEGGLAEDTQYF

J gene: TRBJ2-5
D gene: -
V gene: TRBV2
clone size: -
CDR3 DNA: TGTGCCAGCAGTGAACAGGGCACCGAGACCCAGTACTTC
CDR3 protein: CASSEQGTETQYF

J gene: TRBJ2-1
D gene: -
V gene: TRBV7-6
clone size: -
CDR3 DNA: TGTGCCAGCAGCCCAGACACCGGGACCCCCAAGTTCTTC
CDR3 protein: CASSPDTGTPKFF

J gene: TRBJ1-1
D gene: TRBD1
V gene: TRBV2
clone size: -
CDR3 DNA: TGTGCCAGCAGTCCAAGACAGGGGGTGAACACTGAAGCTTTCTTT
CDR3 protein: CASSPRQGVNTEAFF

J gene: TRBJ1-4
D gene: -
V gene: TRBV19
clone size: -
CDR3 DNA: TGTGCCAGTAGGCGAGGGGATTCAACTAATGAAAAACTGTTTTTT
CDR3 protein: CASRRGDSTNEKLFF

J gene: TRBJ2-7
D gene: TRBD1
V gene: TRBV14
clone size: -
CDR3 DNA: TGTGCCAGCAGCCAAAACCCGGGACAGGGGACCACCGAGCAGTACTTC
CDR3 protein: CASSQNPGQGTTEQYF

J gene: TRBJ1-1
D gene: -
V gene: TRBV5-4
clone size: -
CDR3 DNA: TGTGCCAGCAGCTTGGCGGGGGGCTTGGGCACTGAAGCTTTCTTT
CDR3 protein: CASSLAGGLGTEAFF

J gene: TRBJ1-2
D gene: -
V gene: TRBV5-6
clone size: -
CDR3 DNA: TGTGCCAGCAGAGAAGGGGGTGGCTACACCTTC
CDR3 protein: CASREGGGYTF

J gene: TRBJ2-7
D gene: TRBD1
V gene: TRBV5-4
clone size: -
CDR3 DNA: TGTGCCAGCAGAGGACAGGGGACTTACGAGCAGTACTTC
CDR3 protein: CASRGQGTYEQYF

J gene: TRBJ1-5
D gene: TRBD1
V gene: TRBV29-1
clone size: -
CDR3 DNA: TGCAGCGTTCTATCCTACGGTGGGGACAGGAATAGCAATCAGCCCCAGCATTTT
CDR3 protein: CSVLSYGGDRNSNQPQHF

J gene: TRBJ2-5
D gene: TRBD2
V gene: TRBV7-6
clone size: -
CDR3 DNA: TGTGCCAGCAGCTTAATGGCAGCGGGGGTACAAGAGACCCAGTACTTC
CDR3 protein: CASSLMAAGVQETQYF

J gene: TRBJ2-1
D gene: TRBD2
V gene: TRBV7-9
clone size: -
CDR3 DNA: TGTGCCAGCAGCGAGGGACTAGCGAGGAACTACAATGAGCAGTTCTTC
CDR3 protein: CASSEGLARNYNEQFF

J gene: TRBJ2-7
D gene: TRBD2
V gene: TRBV6-1
clone size: once
CDR3 DNA: TGTGCCAGCAGTGTCGGACTAGCGGGAGTCTACGAGCAGTACTTC
CDR3 protein: CASSVGLAGVYEQYF

J gene: TRBJ2-7
D gene: -
V gene: TRBV7-8
clone size: few
CDR3 DNA: TGTGCCAGCAGCTTAGCTCGGTTTGGGGTGGGGTCCTACGAGCAGTACTTC
CDR3 protein: CASSLARFGVGSYEQYF

J gene: TRBJ2-7
D gene: -
V gene: TRBV9
clone size: -
CDR3 DNA: TGTGCCAGCAGCGTGGGATCCGGGCCCAACTCCTACGAGCAGTACTTC
CDR3 protein: CASSVGSGPNSYEQYF